Listed below are T cell receptor beta chains from one sample, sequenced in a study of technical replicates of blood from a few donors. The table came from immunoSEQ multiplex PCR; TCRdb's copy has only in-frame clones and leaves some out. The table has over 70,000 clones, roughly 94% seen once; the top ten hold 0.39%. The sequencing sample was made of T cells isolated from PBMCs. These receptors were taken from a human donor in good health. Both conserved end residues are part of each CDR3. D genes are given only for firm matches. Some rows mark clone size as missing; the rest say once, few, many or name a class of expanded clone.

v_gene	j_gene	abundance	d_gene	CDR3nt	CDR3aa
TRBV28	TRBJ2-3	-	-	TGTGCCAGCAGCCGCGGGCCTTTCTCCGGAGATACGCAGTATTTT	CASSRGPFSGDTQYF
TRBV7-2	TRBJ2-7	-	-	TGTGCCAGCAGCGCTCCAATGACAGTCTCCTACGAGCAGTACTTC	CASSAPMTVSYEQYF
TRBV5-6	TRBJ2-1	-	-	TGTGCCAGCAGCTTGCTCCGGACAGCCAATGAGCAGTTCTTC	CASSLLRTANEQFF
TRBV29-1	TRBJ2-7	-	TRBD1	TGCAGCGTCCAGGGGGCCCTCCACTACGAGCAGTACTTC	CSVQGALHYEQYF
TRBV29-1	TRBJ2-1	-	-	TGCAGCGTTGAACTGGCGGAATTCGGGGGCAATGAGCAGTTCTTC	CSVELAEFGGNEQFF
TRBV6-5	TRBJ1-2	-	TRBD1	TGTGCCAGCAGACCTACCCCGGGACAGGGAAGGGGCTACACCTTC	CASRPTPGQGRGYTF
TRBV10-3	TRBJ2-3	-	TRBD1	TGTGCCACCTTACAGGGGGCAACAGATACGCAGTATTTT	CATLQGATDTQYF
TRBV27	TRBJ1-2	-	TRBD1	TGTGCCAGCAGTTCACTTGAACAGGGGTACTATGGCTACACCTTC	CASSSLEQGYYGYTF
TRBV30	TRBJ2-7	-	-	TGTGCCTGGAATCCCTGGGACTTAACCTACGAGCAGTACTTC	CAWNPWDLTYEQYF
TRBV25-1	TRBJ1-5	-	TRBD1	TGTGCCAGCAGCCCCGGGACAGGAGGTTTTGGCAATCAGCCCCAGCATTTT	CASSPGTGGFGNQPQHF
TRBV19	TRBJ2-7	-	-	TGTGCCAGTAGTGCGGGTTCCCCCTACGAGCAGTACTTC	CASSAGSPYEQYF
TRBV7-2	TRBJ2-1	-	TRBD2	TGTGCCAGCGGTATCCTACTAGCGGGGGTCTACAATGAGCAGTTCTTC	CASGILLAGVYNEQFF
TRBV27	TRBJ2-1	once	-	TGTGCCAGCAGTCCCCACGGGTACAATGAGCAGTTCTTC	CASSPHGYNEQFF
TRBV5-1	TRBJ1-5	-	-	TGCGCCAGCAGCTTGGGTACAGAGAATCAGCCCCAGCATTTT	CASSLGTENQPQHF
TRBV28	TRBJ1-5	-	-	TGTGCCAGCAGTTTAGGGGCACAGCCCCAGCATTTT	CASSLGAQPQHF
TRBV30	TRBJ2-7	-	-	TGTGCCTGGAGAGAGGGGGGGCACGAGCAGTACTTC	CAWREGGHEQYF
TRBV29-1	TRBJ1-2	-	-	TGCAGCGTTGAAGATGGAGACAGTGATGGCTACACCTTC	CSVEDGDSDGYTF
TRBV19	TRBJ2-1	-	-	TGTGCCAGTAGTACGGAGGTAATGTCCTACAATGAGCAGTTCTTC	CASSTEVMSYNEQFF
TRBV7-9	TRBJ2-1	-	TRBD2	TGTGCCAGCAGCCCGGAGACTAGCGGGAGTTGGGGCCATGAGCAGTTCTTC	CASSPETSGSWGHEQFF
TRBV9	TRBJ2-7	-	TRBD1	TGTGCCAGCACCGGAGGACAGGAGGTCTACGAGCAGTACTTC	CASTGGQEVYEQYF
TRBV7-2	TRBJ1-2	-	TRBD1	TGTGCCAGCAGTCTAAGTGACAGGGACTCTGGCTACACCTTC	CASSLSDRDSGYTF
TRBV30	TRBJ1-1	few	-	TGTGCCTGGAGTGTACAGGACACTGAAGCTTTCTTT	CAWSVQDTEAFF
TRBV9	TRBJ2-1	-	-	TGTGCCAGCAGCCCCTGGGACTGGTACAATGAGCAGTTCTTC	CASSPWDWYNEQFF
TRBV7-9	TRBJ1-4	once	-	TGTGCCAGCAGCCTATCTGGGGGCCTAGATGAAAAACTGTTTTTT	CASSLSGGLDEKLFF
TRBV7-2	TRBJ1-4	-	TRBD1	TGTGCCAGCACACAGGGGGCCGGAGAAAAACTGTTTTTT	CASTQGAGEKLFF
TRBV7-8	TRBJ1-1	-	-	TGTGCCAGCAGCTTAGCTCAGGTAGAAGCTTTCTTT	CASSLAQVEAFF
TRBV28	TRBJ2-3	-	-	TGTGCCAGCAGCGCAGACTCAACTAGCACAGATACGCAGTATTTT	CASSADSTSTDTQYF
TRBV4-1	TRBJ2-3	-	-	TGCGCCAGCAGCCCGCGCATAACTAGCACAGATACGCAGTATTTT	CASSPRITSTDTQYF
TRBV29-1	TRBJ1-2	-	-	TGCAGCGTTGTTGGAGGGAGCTATGGCTACACCTTC	CSVVGGSYGYTF
TRBV7-3	TRBJ2-3	-	-	TGTGCCAGCAGCGGAGGGACGACAGATACGCAGTATTTT	CASSGGTTDTQYF
TRBV9	TRBJ1-1	-	TRBD1	TGTGCCAGCAGCCTGGGGGGGACAGGGAGAACTGAAGCTTTCTTT	CASSLGGTGRTEAFF
TRBV4-1	TRBJ2-3	once	TRBD2	TGCGCCAGCAGCCCCGTTCCGCCTAGCGGGAGATCTACAGATACGCAGTATTTT	CASSPVPPSGRSTDTQYF
TRBV6-5	TRBJ2-7	-	TRBD1	TGTGCCAGCAGTTACTCGTCAGGGGGCGCCTCCTACGAGCAGTACTTC	CASSYSSGGASYEQYF
TRBV9	TRBJ1-1	-	-	TGTGCCAGCAGTAGTAACACTGAAGCTTTCTTT	CASSSNTEAFF
TRBV27	TRBJ2-7	-	TRBD1	TGTGCCAGCAGTTTAGAGACAGGGTACGAGCAGTACTTC	CASSLETGYEQYF
TRBV20-1	TRBJ2-1	-	TRBD2	TGCAGTGCGGCCCCGGGAGGAGAGCAGTTCTTC	CSAAPGGEQFF
TRBV5-6	TRBJ2-3	-	-	TGTGCCAGCAGCTTGGGTAGGAGGGTTACAGATACGCAGTATTTT	CASSLGRRVTDTQYF
TRBV6-1	TRBJ2-3	-	TRBD1	TGTGCCACACGACAGGGAGCAGATACGCAGTATTTT	CATRQGADTQYF
TRBV29-1	TRBJ1-1	-	-	TGCAGCGTTGCTACCCACACTGAAGCTTTCTTT	CSVATHTEAFF
TRBV27	TRBJ1-5	-	-	TGTGCCAGCAGTTTATTTTCCCCCCTCAATCAGCCCCAGCATTTT	CASSLFSPLNQPQHF
TRBV28	TRBJ2-1	-	TRBD1	TGTGCCAGCAGGCCTACAGGGGGGACCTACAATGAGCAGTTCTTC	CASRPTGGTYNEQFF
TRBV19	TRBJ2-3	-	-	TGTGCCAGTAGTCCCGGACAGACAGATACGCAGTATTTT	CASSPGQTDTQYF
TRBV30	TRBJ2-5	-	TRBD2	TGTGCCTGGAGTGGACTAGCGGGGGGCTTTGGGACCCAGTACTTC	CAWSGLAGGFGTQYF
TRBV5-1	TRBJ2-7	once	TRBD1	TGCGCCAGCAGCTTGAATACAGGGGGCGAGCAGTACTTC	CASSLNTGGEQYF